The 19 T cell receptor beta chains reported below all come from one sample, sequenced in a study of T cell clonality in common variable immunodeficiency. TCRdb keeps only in-frame clones here, not all; method: immunoSEQ multiplex PCR. The record shows about 66,000 clones for this sample, with no singletons present. Sequenced input: peripheral blood mononuclear cells. The receptors originated from a person aged 18-70 years in good health.

In this sample, this clone turned up many times. The read ends 3 residues early relative to the CDR3; the germline J gene fills the gap. J is TRBJ1-1 and V is TRBV7-9; 10 nucleotides line up with TRBD1. With 5 bases clipped from V and 3 bases from J, the junction kept 3 bases outside the gene matches. This CDR3 is 14 amino acids long. Germline CDR1 reads SEHNR; CDR2 reads FQNEAQ (reference sequence). Partial CDR3 DNA: TGTGCCAGCAGCCGACAGGGGGCATACACTGAA. Protein: CASSRQGAYTE. The whole CDR3 region reads CASSRQGAYTEAFF.

There are many counts of this clone. Sequencing ends 3 residues short of the CDR3 end; the germline J gene provides the rest. V is TRBV20-1 and J is TRBJ1-5, with a tentative D call TRBD1 (6 bases). Trimming pared 6 bases from V and 0 bases from J, leaving 18 bases between. This CDR3 has 16 amino acids. The V gene's germline CDR1 is DFQATT and CDR2 SNEGSKA (reference sequence). CDR3 region: CSARQVGGYSNQPQHF. Partial CDR3 DNA: TGCAGTGCGAGACAGGTCGGGGGATATAGCAATCAGCCC.

Sample share makes this clone medium-sized. The read is 3 residues too short to cover the CDR3 end, so that end is filled in from the germline J gene. The genes are TRBV20-1 and TRBJ1-5; 12 bases fit TRBD1. The junction had 9 bases not matched to a gene; V was cut back by 3 bases and J by 6 bases. The CDR3 is made up of 16 amino acids. In germline, CDR1 is DFQATT, CDR2 SNEGSKA (reference sequence). The CDR3 sequence: CSASSYRGQGAQPQHF. The sequenced part of the CDR3 DNA is TGCAGTGCTAGCTCCTATAGGGGACAGGGGGCTCAGCCC.

This clone was seen repeatedly, ten times or more. The read halts 3 residues ahead of the CDR3 end, with the missing end drawn from the germline J gene. The chain couples TRBV18 to TRBJ1-2, with 10 bases aligning to TRBD1. Germline CDR1 KGHSH, CDR2 LQKENI. The CDR3 is 16 residues long. The J segment lost 6 bases and the V segment lost 2 bases, leaving 9 bases of the junction unmatched. CDR3 DNA (partial): TGTGCCAGCTCACCAGAGGGACAGGGGTTTGTGGATGGC. Translation gives CASSPEGQGFVDG. In full, the CDR3 reads CASSPEGQGFVDGYTF.

This clone was found many times. The read terminates 3 residues ahead of where the CDR3 ends, so the germline J gene completes it. The chain combines TRBV18 with TRBJ2-1, with D possibly matching TRBD1 (6 bases). Germline V CDR1 and CDR2: KGHSH, LQKENI. V was shortened by 4 bases and J by 2 bases, with 18 bases between the two germline ends. The CDR3 length is 17 residues. Here the CDR3 reads CASSLPRGLGAYNEQFF. Incomplete CDR3 DNA: TGTGCCAGCTCACTGCCCAGGGGTCTTGGCGCCTACAATGAG.

The sample holds many counts of this clone. The sequence runs out 3 residues before the end of the CDR3; the remainder is reconstructed from the germline J gene. The V call is TRBV20-1, the J call TRBJ2-7, with a tentative D call TRBD2 (5 bases). The V end lost 4 bases, the J end lost 0 bases, and 10 bases lay between the germline ends. Germline V gene data show CDR1 as DFQATT and CDR2 as SNEGSKA (reference sequence). CDR3 size: 13 residues. The CDR3 reads CSATSSRSYEQYF. CDR3 DNA (partial): TGCAGTGCTACTAGCAGCCGCTCCTACGAG.

This clone was counted only a few times. The CDR3 extends 3 residues past the end of the read, so its final part is completed from the germline J gene. The chain recombines TRBV2 with TRBJ2-1; possible D gene TRBD1, 6 bases. Trimming stripped 4 bases from V and 2 bases from J, with 12 bases between. The CDR3 has 15 residues. The germline V gene has CDR1 SNHLY and CDR2 FYNNEI. This CDR3 is CASSVGTGTYNEQFF. The part of the CDR3 DNA that was read is TGTGCCAGCAGTGTGGGTACAGGGACCTACAATGAG.

This clone has at least ten counts. The CDR3 end is not reached by the read, which stops 3 residues before it; the germline J gene fills it in. This chain links TRBV7-3 with TRBJ2-2; 7 bases are shared with TRBD2. The CDR3 sequence is 15 residues long. Germline loops: CDR1 SGHTA, CDR2 FQGTGA. V lost 5 bases to trimming and J lost 5 bases; unmatched junction nucleotides: 8. Incomplete CDR3 DNA: TGTGCCAGCAGCCCAACTAGCGCTGGAACCGGGGAG. It codes for CASSPTSAGTGE. The entire CDR3 protein reads CASSPTSAGTGELFF.

This clone was counted at least ten times. The sequence runs out 3 residues before the end of the CDR3; the remainder is reconstructed from the germline J gene. This sequence joins TRBV18 and TRBJ2-7; 7 bases match TRBD1. With 3 bases clipped from V and 6 bases from J, the junction kept 2 bases outside the gene matches. Germline CDR1 KGHSH, CDR2 LQKENI. The CDR3 has 12 amino acids. The sequenced CDR3 bases are TGTGCCAGCTCACCCGACAGGGTCGAG. Protein: CASSPDRVE. The whole CDR3 region reads CASSPDRVEQYF.

This clone was found many times. One end of the junction does not line up with germline, which may come from a read error. Read data end 3 residues before the CDR3 end; the end is taken from the germline J gene. The chain carries TRBV4-2 and TRBJ1-1, with 7 bases lining up with TRBD1. The CDR3 runs to 17 residues. CDR1 and CDR2 from the germline V gene are LGHNA and YNFKEQ. CDR3 DNA (partial): TGCGCCAGCAGCCAGGACTTATCTTCAGGGGGGAGTTCTGAA. Translated: CASSQDLSSGGSSE. The whole CDR3 is CASSQDLSSGGSSEAFF.

This clone appeared many times. Read data end 3 residues before the CDR3 end; the end is taken from the germline J gene. The chain has TRBV19 and TRBJ2-7, with 9 bases aligning to TRBD1. Unmatched junction bases numbered 12, after V lost 10 bases and J lost 5 bases. The CDR3 spans 14 residues. Germline-derived CDR1 and CDR2 are LNHDA and SQIVND (reference sequence). The sequenced CDR3 bases are TGTGCCACCGCCTCCGGGACAGGGACCCACGAG. Translation: CATASGTGTHE. The entire CDR3 is CATASGTGTHEQYF.

This clone has a count of ten or more. Coverage ceases 3 residues before the CDR3 finishes, and the germline J gene fills in the end. V gene TRBV5-1 combines with J gene TRBJ2-5, with 7 bases matching TRBD1. This CDR3 has 15 residues. Germline values: CDR1 SGHRS, CDR2 YFSETQ. V lost 7 bases, J lost 2 bases, and 11 bases stayed unmatched. CDR3 DNA, as far as it was read: TGCGCCAGCCGAGACCGGGACAGAGAACAAGAGACC. Translating gives CASRDRDREQET. The entire CDR3 sequence reads CASRDRDREQETQYF.

This clone was seen repeatedly, ten times or more. Sequencing ends 3 residues short of the CDR3 end; the germline J gene provides the rest. The rearrangement links TRBV27 to TRBJ2-2; D is unclear. V was trimmed by 0 bases and J by 4 bases, leaving 6 bases between them. This CDR3 region has 14 residues. The germline V gene has CDR1 MNHEY and CDR2 SMNVEV (reference sequence). The CDR3: CASSLSKGTGELFF. CDR3 DNA, as far as it was read: TGTGCCAGCAGTTTATCGAAGGGCACCGGGGAG.

In its sample, this clone was seen many times. The CDR3 end falls 3 residues outside the read, so it is completed with the germline J gene. The chain couples TRBV30 to TRBJ1-3; D is ambiguous. V lost 1 base to trimming and J lost 0 bases, with 7 bases between them. Germline CDR1 is GTSNPN and CDR2 is SVGIG (reference sequence). The CDR3 has 14 amino acids. CDR3 sequence reads: CAWSATFSGNTIYF. CDR3 bases read: TGTGCCTGGAGTGCCACTTTCTCTGGAAACACC.

This clone was detected ten times or more. With the read ending 3 residues before the CDR3 end, the germline J gene is used to fill in that end. The chain uses TRBV19 and TRBJ1-2; D gene uncertain. Trimming pared 1 base from V and 6 bases from J, leaving 15 bases between. This CDR3 is 15 amino acids long. Per germline, CDR1 LNHDA and CDR2 SQIVND (reference sequence). CDR3 residues: CASSIVEGLINGYTF. The sequenced part of the CDR3 DNA is TGTGCCAGTAGTATAGTTGAGGGTTTGATCAATGGC.

This clone showed up many times. The missing CDR3 end, 3 residues past where the read stops, is filled in from the germline J gene. This sequence joins TRBV6-1 and TRBJ1-4; 11 nucleotides align to TRBD1. This CDR3 has 16 residues. Per the germline V gene, CDR1 is MNHNS and CDR2 is SASEGT. This chain's CDR3 is CASSEALSGTGGELFF. CDR3 bases read: TGTGCCAGCAGTGAAGCGCTGAGTGGGACAGGGGGGGAA.

At least ten counts were recorded for this clone. The sequenced fragment ends 3 residues before the CDR3 boundary, so the rest is inferred from the germline J gene. This chain connects TRBV13 to TRBJ1-1, with 8 positions matching TRBD1. The CDR3 is 14 amino acids. The J segment lost 5 bases and the V segment lost 5 bases, leaving 7 bases of the junction unmatched. In germline, CDR1 is PRHDT, CDR2 FYEKMQ (reference sequence). The CDR3: CASSTDREYTEAFF. The DNA read from the CDR3 is TGTGCCAGCAGCACGGACAGGGAGTATACTGAA.

This clone was recorded a few times. The read terminates 3 residues ahead of where the CDR3 ends, so the germline J gene completes it. J is TRBJ2-7 and V is TRBV11-3, with TRBD1 identical over 9 bases. In germline, CDR1 is SGHNT, CDR2 YENEEA. This CDR3 spans 14 amino acids. The V gene end was trimmed by 8 bases and the J gene end by 5 bases; junction bases not matched to a gene: 10. The CDR3 sequence: CASSLTGGFNEQYF. CDR3 DNA (partial): TGTGCCAGCTCGCTTACAGGGGGCTTTAACGAG.

In this sample, this clone turned up many times. Germline is not matched at one junction end, which may reflect a read error. Read sequence stops 3 residues before the CDR3 end, and the germline J gene provides the missing end. The genes are TRBV10-3 and TRBJ2-7, with no clear D. This CDR3 spans 14 amino acids. CDR1 and CDR2 from the germline V gene are ENHRY and SYGVKD. The CDR3 here is CAISESLASSEQYF. CDR3 DNA (partial): TGTGCCATCAGTGAGTCCTTAGCTTCCTCCGAG.